This TCR beta chain was documented in a study of blood T cell repertoires in COVID-19. Study information: Specimens from acute and convalescent COVID-19 originated in the United States, Italy and Spain.

This CDR3 spans 15 amino acids. V lost 2 bases, J lost 2 bases, and 10 bases lay in between. CDR1 is SGHVS and CDR2 is FNYEAQ in the germline V gene. Clones were read by immunoSEQ multiplex PCR, and TCRdb kept only the in-frame ones, dropping some. The sample shows over 55,000 clones, 83% of them seen only once. The sequencing input was peripheral blood. The sequence was collected from a man between 50 and 59 years old with active COVID-19. This sequence joins TRBV7-6 and TRBJ1-3; D not certain. The CDR3 region has the DNA TGTGCCAGCAGCTTAACGGAGGTAGCTGGAAACACCATATATTTT. It encodes CASSLTEVAGNTIYF.